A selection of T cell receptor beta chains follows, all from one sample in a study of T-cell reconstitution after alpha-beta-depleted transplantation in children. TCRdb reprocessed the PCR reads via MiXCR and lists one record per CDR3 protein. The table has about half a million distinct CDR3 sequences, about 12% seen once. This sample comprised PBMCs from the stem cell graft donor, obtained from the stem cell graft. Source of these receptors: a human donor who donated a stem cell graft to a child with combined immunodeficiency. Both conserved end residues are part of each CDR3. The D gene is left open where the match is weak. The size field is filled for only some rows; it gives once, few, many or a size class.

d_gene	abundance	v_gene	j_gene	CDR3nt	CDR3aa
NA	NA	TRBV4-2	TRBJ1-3	TGTGCCAGCAGCCAAGGGTCTTCAGGAAACACCATATATTTT	CASSQGSSGNTIYF
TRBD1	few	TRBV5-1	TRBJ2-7	TGCGCCAGCAGCTGGGCCCGGGACAGGGAGACTTTCGAGCAGTACTTC	CASSWARDRETFEQYF
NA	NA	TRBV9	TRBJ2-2	TGTGCCAGCGCAGACAGGTCCTACACCGGGGAGCTGTTTTTT	CASADRSYTGELFF
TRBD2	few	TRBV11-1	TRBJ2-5	TGTGCCAGCGCCGGGCGGGAGGGAACCGGGGAGACCCAGTACTTC	CASAGREGTGETQYF
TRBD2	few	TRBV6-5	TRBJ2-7	TGTGCCAGCAGTTACGGGACTAGCGGGAGCCCCTACGAGCAGTACTTC	CASSYGTSGSPYEQYF
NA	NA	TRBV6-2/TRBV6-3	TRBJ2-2	TGTGCCAGCAGTAAGACCAGGGTATCCGGGGAGCTGTTTTTT	CASSKTRVSGELFF
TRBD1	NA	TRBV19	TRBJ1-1	TGTGCCAGTAGTATTCGGGACAGCACTGAAGCTTTCTTT	CASSIRDSTEAFF
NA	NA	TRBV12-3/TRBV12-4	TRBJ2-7	TGTGCCAGCAGTTTCGCGGTGAGGGGTGAGCAGTACTTC	CASSFAVRGEQYF
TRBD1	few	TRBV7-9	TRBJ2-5	TGTGCCAGCAGCTTAGACTGGGGGACAGGCCAAGAGACCCAGTACTTC	CASSLDWGTGQETQYF
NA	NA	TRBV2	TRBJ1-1	TGTGCCAGCAGTGGAGGCAGCCCTAAAGCTTTCTTT	CASSGGSPKAFF
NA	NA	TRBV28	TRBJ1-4	TGTGCCAGCAGTTTATTGGGCAGGGCTAATGAAAAACTGTTTTTT	CASSLLGRANEKLFF
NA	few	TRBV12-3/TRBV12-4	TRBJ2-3	TGTGCCAGCAGCAGCCCCGGGAAGGACAGCACAGATACGCAGTATTTT	CASSSPGKDSTDTQYF
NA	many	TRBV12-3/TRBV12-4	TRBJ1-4	TGTGCCAGCACCATGAGGAGGGCTAATGAAAAACTGTTTTTT	CASTMRRANEKLFF
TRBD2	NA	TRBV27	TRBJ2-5	TGTGCCAGCAGTTTATCCCCTAGCGGGTTGGATGAGACCCAGTACTTC	CASSLSPSGLDETQYF
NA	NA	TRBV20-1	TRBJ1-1	TGCAGTGCTTTGTGGGAAGGGGGCACTGAAGCTTTCTTT	CSALWEGGTEAFF
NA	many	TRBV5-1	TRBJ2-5	TGCGCCAGCAGCCCTGGCACCGGGACCGCATTGGTGGAGACCCAGTACTTC	CASSPGTGTALVETQYF
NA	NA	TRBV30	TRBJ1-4	TGTGCCTGGAGAGGACCTAATGAAAAACTGTTTTTT	CAWRGPNEKLFF
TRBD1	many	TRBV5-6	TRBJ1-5	TGTGCCAGCAGCTTGGGGACAGGGTTAAGCAATCAGCCCCAGCATTTT	CASSLGTGLSNQPQHF
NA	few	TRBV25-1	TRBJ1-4	TGTGCCAGCAGGCGGGGCGTGGGAGAAAAACTGTTTTTT	CASRRGVGEKLFF
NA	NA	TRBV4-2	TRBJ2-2	TGTGCCAGCAGCCCAGGTCCCACGGTGTCCACGAACACCGGGGAGCTGTTTTTT	CASSPGPTVSTNTGELFF
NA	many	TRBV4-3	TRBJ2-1	TGCGCCAGCAGCCAAGAATTCGGGGCCAATGAGCAGTTCTTC	CASSQEFGANEQFF
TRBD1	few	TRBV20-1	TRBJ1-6	TGCAGTGCTAGCCCCGCGTTGGGACAGACTAGACTCTCCTATAATTCACCCCTCCACTTT	CSASPALGQTRLSYNSPLHF
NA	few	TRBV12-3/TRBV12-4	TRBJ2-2	TGTGCCAGCAGTTTAGTTCTTCCGAGCACCGGGGAGCTGTTTTTT	CASSLVLPSTGELFF
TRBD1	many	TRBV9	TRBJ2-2	TGTGCCAGCAGCGTAGGAGGACAGGGGACTAACACCGGGGAGCTGTTTTTT	CASSVGGQGTNTGELFF
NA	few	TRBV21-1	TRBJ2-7	TGTGCCAGCAGCAAAGATGGGACAGATTACGAGCAGTACTTC	CASSKDGTDYEQYF
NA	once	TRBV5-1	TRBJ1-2	TGCGCCAGCAGCTTGGTTGCGGCAGGCGGGGATGGCTACACCTTC	CASSLVAAGGDGYTF
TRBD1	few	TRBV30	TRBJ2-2	TGTGCCTGGAGTTGGGCCGACAGGGATCTACGCACCGGGGAGCTGTTTTTT	CAWSWADRDLRTGELFF
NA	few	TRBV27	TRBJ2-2	TGTGCCAGCAGTTTTCTTGGGTCAACCGGGGAGCTGTTTTTT	CASSFLGSTGELFF
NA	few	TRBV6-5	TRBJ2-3	TGTGCCAGCAGTTACTCGAATGGGGGAAGAACAGATACGCAGTATTTT	CASSYSNGGRTDTQYF
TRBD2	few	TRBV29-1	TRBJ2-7	TGCAGCGTTGAAGATCGGGGGGATACGGGGTACGAGCAGTACTTC	CSVEDRGDTGYEQYF
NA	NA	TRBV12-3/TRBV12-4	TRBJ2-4	TGTGCCAGCAGCTCCGGCGGGACATATAACATTCAGTACTTC	CASSSGGTYNIQYF
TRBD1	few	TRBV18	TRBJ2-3	TGTGCCAGCTCATTCCGACAGGGTGTCACAGATACGCAGTATTTT	CASSFRQGVTDTQYF
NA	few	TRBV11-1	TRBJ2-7	TGTGCCAGCAGCTTAGATTTTCTTGGCAGTAAGCGGAGCTCCTACGAGCAGTACTTC	CASSLDFLGSKRSSYEQYF
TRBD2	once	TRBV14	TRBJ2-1	TGTGCCAGCAGCTACTATAGCGGGGCCTCGGATGAGCAGTTCTTC	CASSYYSGASDEQFF
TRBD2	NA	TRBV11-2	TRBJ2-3	TGTGCCAGCAGCTTAATTCTAGCGGGGTACAAAAGCACAGATACGCAGTATTTT	CASSLILAGYKSTDTQYF
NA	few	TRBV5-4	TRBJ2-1	TGTGCCAGCAGCACCTGGTGGGATGAGCAGTTCTTC	CASSTWWDEQFF
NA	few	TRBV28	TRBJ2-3	TGTGCCAGCAGCCGCCCTAGCCGCACAGATACGCAGTATTTT	CASSRPSRTDTQYF
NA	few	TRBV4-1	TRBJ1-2	TGCGCCAGCAGCCAGGACGACAGCTTCAATAACTATGGCTACACCTTC	CASSQDDSFNNYGYTF
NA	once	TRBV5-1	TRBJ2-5	TGCGCCAGCAGCTTGTTGATCCAGGGGCAAGAGACCCAGTACTTC	CASSLLIQGQETQYF
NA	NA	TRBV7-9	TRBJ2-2	TGTGCCAGCAGCTTAGACGGTAGTCCCAACACCGGGGAGCTGTTTTTT	CASSLDGSPNTGELFF
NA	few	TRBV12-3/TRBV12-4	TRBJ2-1	TGTGCCACCGGGACTTCAAATGAGCAGTTCTTC	CATGTSNEQFF
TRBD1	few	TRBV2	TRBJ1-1	TGTGCCAGCAGTGAGGACAGGGTATTGGGGGCTTTCTTT	CASSEDRVLGAFF
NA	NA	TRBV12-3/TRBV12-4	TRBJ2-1	TGTGCCAGCAGTTCCATACAGGAGGTGGGCCTCGATGAGCAGTTCTTC	CASSSIQEVGLDEQFF
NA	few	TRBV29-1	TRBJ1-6	TGCAGCGTTGAAAGCTTGGGGGCCCTCCACTTT	CSVESLGALHF
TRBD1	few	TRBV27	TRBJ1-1	TGTGCCAGCAGTTTATACTCAGGGGGCAGAACTGAAGCTTTCTTT	CASSLYSGGRTEAFF
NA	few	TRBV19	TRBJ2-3	TGTGCCAGTAAGGGGGACGGGCTCACAGATACGCAGTATTTT	CASKGDGLTDTQYF
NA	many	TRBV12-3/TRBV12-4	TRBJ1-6	TGTGCCAGCAGTGCAGGGGAATTCTATTCACCCCTCCACTTT	CASSAGEFYSPLHF
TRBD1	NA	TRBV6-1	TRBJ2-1	TGTGCCAGCAGTAAAGACAGGGGCTATGAGCAGTTCTTC	CASSKDRGYEQFF
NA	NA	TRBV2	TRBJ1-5	TGTGCCAGCAGTCTGGGTGGGACACAAACTCTGCCCCAGCATTTT	CASSLGGTQTLPQHF
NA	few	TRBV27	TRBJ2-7	TGTGCCAGCAGTTTAAATTTGGAGTATTCAACCTACGAGCAGTACTTC	CASSLNLEYSTYEQYF
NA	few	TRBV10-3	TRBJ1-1	TGTGCCATCAGTGAGTTTCTAGGGGGCACTGAAGCTTTCTTT	CAISEFLGGTEAFF
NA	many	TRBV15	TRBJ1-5	TGTGCCACCAGCAAAAGCAGCTCTATTATCAATCAGCCCCAGCATTTT	CATSKSSSIINQPQHF